The rows below give T cell receptor beta chains drawn from one sample of a study of cytomegalovirus exposure and HLA in healthy donors. Assay used: immunoSEQ multiplex PCR; TCRdb lists only in-frame clones, some missing. The top ten clones hold approximately 8% of a sample with 150,000 to 170,000 clones, about four fifths of them seen once. Sequences were obtained from PBMCs. The receptors originated from a man aged 25-40 years in good health and CMV-seropositive. Both conserved end residues are part of each CDR3. Fields, in order: D gene, V gene, clone size, J gene, CDR3 protein, CDR3 DNA. D genes are given only for firm matches. Part of the rows lack a size; the others show once, few, many or a class for expanded clones.

>TRBD1|TRBV7-8|once|TRBJ1-2
CASSLTGGLGGYTF
TGTGCCAGCAGTTTGACAGGGGGCTTGGGAGGCTACACCTTC
>-|TRBV11-2|-|TRBJ1-2
CASSFIALKDGYTF
TGTGCCAGCAGCTTCATAGCCCTAAAGGATGGCTACACCTTC
>TRBD2|TRBV28|-|TRBJ2-2
CASSLGGADTGELFF
TGTGCCAGCAGTTTGGGAGGGGCGGACACCGGGGAGCTGTTTTTT
>-|TRBV27|-|TRBJ2-5
CASSLRMRGQQETQYF
TGTGCCAGCAGTTTGCGAATGAGAGGACAGCAAGAGACCCAGTACTTC
>-|TRBV7-6|-|TRBJ1-1
CASSSRLENTEAFF
TGTGCCAGCAGCTCAAGACTGGAGAACACTGAAGCTTTCTTT
>TRBD2|TRBV4-1|-|TRBJ2-1
CASSPYWGGGPYNEQFF
TGCGCCAGCAGCCCGTACTGGGGGGGAGGGCCCTACAATGAGCAGTTCTTC
>-|TRBV9|-|TRBJ1-3
CASSSGGGAWSGNTIYF
TGTGCCAGCAGTTCCGGAGGGGGGGCTTGGTCTGGAAACACCATATATTTT
>TRBD1|TRBV19|-|TRBJ2-3
CASTGQGADTQYF
TGTGCCAGTACCGGACAGGGTGCAGATACGCAGTATTTT
>-|TRBV6-6|-|TRBJ2-1
CASSYFAGWNNEQFF
TGTGCCAGCAGTTACTTCGCGGGGTGGAACAATGAGCAGTTCTTC
>-|TRBV6-1|-|TRBJ2-7
CASSNTYEQYF
TGTGCCAGCAGTAACACCTACGAGCAGTACTTC
>TRBD1|TRBV5-1|-|TRBJ2-1
CASSLGGQTYNEQFF
TGCGCCAGCAGCTTGGGGGGACAGACCTACAATGAGCAGTTCTTC
>TRBD1|TRBV25-1|-|TRBJ2-7
CASSGLQGSLVYEQYF
TGTGCCAGCAGTGGACTACAGGGGTCCCTGGTCTACGAGCAGTACTTC
>TRBD1|TRBV6-1|-|TRBJ1-1
CASHPGTANTEAFF
TGTGCCAGCCACCCCGGGACAGCGAACACTGAAGCTTTCTTT
>TRBD1|TRBV4-1|once|TRBJ1-2
CASSQAQGADGYTF
TGCGCCAGCAGCCAAGCCCAGGGGGCGGATGGCTACACCTTC
>-|TRBV6-5|once|TRBJ2-1
CASSFLSRNYNEQFF
TGTGCCAGCAGTTTCCTCAGCAGGAACTACAATGAGCAGTTCTTC
>-|TRBV5-4|-|TRBJ2-2
CASSLQGTNTGELFF
TGTGCCAGCAGCTTACAGGGCACGAACACCGGGGAGCTGTTTTTT
>TRBD1|TRBV25-1|once|TRBJ2-1
CASNKRQGNEQFF
TGTGCCAGCAATAAACGACAGGGCAATGAGCAGTTCTTC
>TRBD2|TRBV5-1|-|TRBJ2-1
CASSSTSGNNEQFF
TGCGCCAGCAGCTCGACTAGCGGGAATAATGAGCAGTTCTTC
>-|TRBV9|-|TRBJ2-1
CASSALQETSYNEQFF
TGTGCCAGCAGCGCCTTACAGGAGACCTCCTACAATGAGCAGTTCTTC
>TRBD1|TRBV27|-|TRBJ2-7
CASSSAGTGAPYEQYF
TGTGCCAGCAGTTCCGCCGGGACAGGGGCACCCTACGAGCAGTACTTC
>-|TRBV5-4|-|TRBJ2-3
CASSPPKDGISSTDTQYF
TGTGCCAGCAGCCCTCCAAAGGACGGGATCTCTAGCACAGATACGCAGTATTTT
>TRBD1|TRBV6-5|-|TRBJ1-2
CASSLDRAYGYTF
TGTGCCAGCAGTCTTGACAGGGCCTATGGCTACACCTTC
>-|TRBV5-6|-|TRBJ2-6
CASSLQGSGANVLTF
TGTGCCAGCAGCTTGCAGGGCTCTGGGGCCAACGTCCTGACTTTC
>TRBD1|TRBV27|few|TRBJ1-4
CASSSGTGLTNEKLFF
TGTGCCAGCAGTTCCGGGACAGGGCTGACTAATGAAAAACTGTTTTTT
>-|TRBV30|-|TRBJ1-1
CAWNQYGQNTEAFF
TGTGCCTGGAACCAATATGGACAGAACACTGAAGCTTTCTTT
>-|TRBV7-8|-|TRBJ1-2
CASSRAGNDGYTF
TGTGCCAGCTCAAGGGCGGGTAACGATGGCTACACCTTC
>-|TRBV7-6|few|TRBJ2-7
CASSRGGGPYEQYF
TGTGCCAGCAGCCGAGGGGGGGGCCCCTACGAGCAGTACTTC
>TRBD1|TRBV28|-|TRBJ1-3
CASSRTGARGNTIYF
TGTGCCAGCAGCCGAACAGGGGCGCGTGGAAACACCATATATTTT
>TRBD2|TRBV7-3|-|TRBJ2-3
CASSISSGGVRGTDTQYF
TGTGCCAGCAGCATCTCTAGCGGGGGGGTCAGAGGCACAGATACGCAGTATTTT